This T cell receptor (beta chain) was recorded in a study of T cells in Graves' hyperthyroidism and ophthalmopathy. Study-wide results and caveats: The model predicted ophthalmopathy a median roughly 6.5 months before onset.

This clonotype was recorded at least ten times. Antigen: not known. RNA transcripts were the template for amplifying TCR beta CDR3 regions. The TCR CDR3 was amplified in a first-round RT-PCR using the HTBI primer set. Each CDR3 protein is one row after TCRdb ran MiXCR on the multiplex PCR reads. The sample shows roughly 500,000 distinct CDR3 sequences, about 16% of them seen only once. Ophthalmopathy patients had moderate-to-severe active disease, CAS ≥3, NOSPECS ≥4, and disease duration under 3 months. Exclusion of patients followed from uncontrolled infection, other autoimmune disease, pregnancy or lactation. The PBMCs studied were ones that came from about 10 ml fresh peripheral blood. This receptor was identified in a woman under 40 with Graves' ophthalmopathy. The sequenced sample was blood.

In DNA, the CDR3 is TGTGCCAGCAGCCTGGGACAGGGAATAGGTGGCTACACCTTC. It codes for CASSLGQGIGGYTF. The V gene is TRBV7-2, the J gene TRBJ1-2, with 9 bases fitting TRBD1. Unmatched junction bases numbered 8, after V lost 5 bases and J lost 7 bases. CDR1 and CDR2 (germline): SGHTA, FQGNSA. This CDR3 region has 14 residues.